Following are 6 T cell receptor beta chains from one sample sequenced in a study of blood T cell repertoires in COVID-19. Sequencing was performed with immunoSEQ multiplex PCR; in TCRdb, only in-frame clones are kept and a portion is missing. The repertoire holds 140,000 to 150,000 clones, with around 87% as singletons. The sequenced sample was peripheral blood. These receptors all come from a man of 80 years or more with acute or convalescent COVID-19.

This sequence joins TRBV11-3 and TRBJ2-7; no reliable D call. Between the trimmed V and J ends, which lost 5 bases and 0 bases, there was a span of 8 bases. The CDR3 contains 13 residues. The V gene's germline CDR1 is SGHNT and CDR2 YENEEA. The CDR3 DNA reads as TGTGCCAGCAGCCCCGGAGACTCCTACGAGCAGTACTTC. Translation gives CASSPGDSYEQYF.

V is TRBV19 and J is TRBJ2-3; a weak D match, TRBD2 (5 bases). With 8 bases removed from V and 1 base from J, the gap between germline ends came to 10 bases. Looked up from germline, CDR1 is LNHDA and CDR2 is SQIVND (reference sequence). The CDR3 has 13 amino acids. CDR3 nucleotide sequence: TGTGCCAGTGCCGAGGGCGGCACAGATACGCAGTATTTT. Protein product: CASAEGGTDTQYF.

V and J are TRBV11-3 and TRBJ2-7, with TRBD1 matching 8 bases. Per germline, CDR1 SGHNT and CDR2 YENEEA. This CDR3 spans 16 amino acids. J gave up 4 bases and V 4 bases, and 12 bases lay outside the gene matches. The CDR3 region has the DNA TGTGCCAGCAGCTCCAGGGGGCTCCACCGGGTTTACGAGCAGTACTTC. Its translation: CASSSRGLHRVYEQYF. Together with reference TRBV11-3 and TRBJ2-7, the CDR3 gives the full variable domain: EAGVVQSPRYKIIEKKQPVAFWCNPISGHNTLYWYLQNLGQGPELLIRYENEEAVDDSQLPKDRFSAERLKGVDSTLKIQPAELGDSAVYLCASSSRGLHRVYEQYFGPGTRLTVT.

The J gene is TRBJ2-5, the V gene TRBV3-1 (or the pseudogene TRBV3-2), with 11 bases aligning to TRBD2. The CDR3 is 16 residues long. Per the germline V gene, CDR1 is LGHDT and CDR2 is YNNKEL (reference sequence). V was pared by 1 base and J by 2 bases, with 3 bases of the junction left unmatched. CDR3 protein: CASSQASGGRQETQYF. CDR3 bases: TGTGCCAGCAGCCAAGCTAGCGGGGGGCGACAAGAGACCCAGTACTTC.

The chain couples TRBV30 to TRBJ1-1; D perhaps matches TRBD1 (6 bases). Looked up from germline, CDR1 is GTSNPN and CDR2 is SVGIG (reference sequence). V lost 2 bases to trimming and J lost 2 bases, with 9 bases between them. CDR3 length: 13 amino acids. The CDR3 sequence: CAWSPGVNTEAFF. CDR3 coding DNA: TGTGCCTGGAGTCCAGGGGTAAACACTGAAGCTTTCTTT.

The J gene is TRBJ1-1, the V gene TRBV5-1, with D possibly TRBD1 on 5 matching bases. Germline V gene lookup returns CDR1 SGHRS and CDR2 YFSETQ. The CDR3 has 15 residues. Trimming took off 2 bases at V and 0 bases at J, with 11 bases between the two ends. The DNA for the CDR3 is TGCGCCAGCAGCTTACAGGCCGGCATGAACACTGAAGCTTTCTTT. Translating gives CASSLQAGMNTEAFF.